This T cell receptor (beta chain) came from a study of immune evolution from preneoplasia to lung adenocarcinoma. Of note for this clone: Its antigen is unknown.

Patients had resection in Japan or China between about 2013 and 2017. Two lung cancer pathologists independently confirmed each histologic diagnosis. Nucleic acids came from premalignant or tumor cells enriched by macro-dissection. Whole-study results and caveats: From normal lung to invasive adenocarcinoma, top clone frequencies appeared to decrease.

Germline CDR1 is KGHSH and CDR2 is LQKENI. The V and J ends lost 3 bases and 3 bases respectively, with 7 bases between them. The CDR3 spans 13 residues. Profiling relied on immunoSEQ multiplex PCR, and the TCRdb table lists in-frame clones only, not all of them. The table records some 41,000 clones, roughly four fifths of them present only once. This chain connects TRBV18 to TRBJ2-3; D uncertain. The sample consisted of FFPE invasive lung adenocarcinoma tissue. The TCR was taken from a person in their sixties or seventies with lung adenocarcinoma. Written as DNA, the CDR3 is TGTGCCAGCTCACCCTCTGGGACAGATACGCAGTATTTT. Its protein product is CASSPSGTDTQYF.